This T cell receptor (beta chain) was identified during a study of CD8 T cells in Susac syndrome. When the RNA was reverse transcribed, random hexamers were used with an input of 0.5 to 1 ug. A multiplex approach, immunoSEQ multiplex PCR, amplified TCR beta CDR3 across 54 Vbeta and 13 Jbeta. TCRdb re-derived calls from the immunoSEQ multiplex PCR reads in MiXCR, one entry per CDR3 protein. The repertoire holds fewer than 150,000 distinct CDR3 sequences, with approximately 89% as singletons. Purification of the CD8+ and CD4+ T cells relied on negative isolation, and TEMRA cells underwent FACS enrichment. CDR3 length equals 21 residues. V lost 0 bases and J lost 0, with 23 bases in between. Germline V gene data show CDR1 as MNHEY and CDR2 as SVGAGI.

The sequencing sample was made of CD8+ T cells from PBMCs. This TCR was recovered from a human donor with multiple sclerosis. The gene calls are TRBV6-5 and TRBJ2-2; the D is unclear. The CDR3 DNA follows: TGTGCCAGCAGTTACTCGAGTACCGACGTCCCCGAGAACGCGAACACCGGGGAGCTGTTTTTT. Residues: CASSYSSTDVPENANTGELFF.